Each of the 18 T cell receptor beta chains below was sequenced from the same sample in a study of blood T cell repertoires in COVID-19. Only in-frame clones appear in the TCRdb table, and some are missing; sequencing was by immunoSEQ multiplex PCR. This table has 130,000 to 150,000 clones, 80% to 90% appearing once. Material for sequencing was peripheral blood. Every receptor here comes from a woman aged 45-60 years with acute or convalescent COVID-19.

The V gene is TRBV5-1, the J gene TRBJ1-4; tentative D call: TRBD1 (6 bases). The germline CDR1 and CDR2 sequences are SGHRS and YFSETQ. V lost 4 bases and J 4 bases, leaving 14 bases between the germline ends. The CDR3 totals 15 residues. In DNA, the CDR3 is TGCGCCAGCAGCCTAAATCCACAGGGTAATGAAAAACTGTTTTTT. Its translation: CASSLNPQGNEKLFF.

This chain links TRBV19 with TRBJ2-1, with TRBD1 matching 10 bases. This CDR3 has 15 residues. Per the germline V gene, CDR1 is LNHDA and CDR2 is SQIVND (reference sequence). The V and J ends lost 10 bases and 10 bases, in that order; junction bases with no gene match: 16. Here the CDR3 reads CATMSGQGVLREQFF. CDR3 DNA sequence: TGTGCCACCATGTCCGGACAGGGGGTTTTAAGGGAGCAGTTCTTC.

This sequence joins TRBV2 and TRBJ1-5; D is possibly TRBD1 (5 bases). In germline, CDR1 is SNHLY, CDR2 FYNNEI. Trimming pared 7 bases from V and 4 bases from J, leaving 17 bases between. CDR3 length: 15 amino acids. CDR3 region: CASNAFDRLNQPQHF. CDR3 DNA: TGTGCCAGCAACGCGTTCGACAGATTGAATCAGCCCCAGCATTTT. The full variable domain, in which reference TRBV2 and TRBJ1-5 provide the parts outside the CDR3, is EPEVTQTPSHQVTQMGQEVILRCVPISNHLYFYWYRQILGQKVEFLVSFYNNEISEKSEIFDDQFSVERPDGSNFTLKIRSTKLEDSAMYFCASNAFDRLNQPQHFGDGTRLSIL.

The chain joins TRBV24-1 to TRBJ1-6; D not certain. CDR1 and CDR2 (germline): KGHDR, SFDVKD. The CDR3 covers 14 residues. V was clipped by 7 bases and J by 7 bases, with 13 bases between them. DNA of the CDR3: TGTGCCACCAGCGCTGGAGGCCCCAATTCACCCCTCCACTTT. Amino acid sequence: CATSAGGPNSPLHF.

The chain recombines TRBV11-2 with TRBJ2-7; 8 nucleotides agree with TRBD1. V lost 4 bases, J lost 3 bases, and 8 bases stayed unmatched. CDR1 and CDR2 from the germline V gene are SGHAT and FQNNGV. CDR3 length: 15 residues. CDR3 amino acids: CASSSLRTGIYEQYF. The CDR3 bases are TGTGCCAGCAGCTCACTCCGGACAGGGATCTACGAGCAGTACTTC.

The chain joins TRBV6-5 to TRBJ2-7; 9 bases agree with TRBD1. The CDR3 sequence is 14 residues long. J gave up 4 bases and V 2 bases, and 3 bases lay outside the gene matches. The germline V gene has CDR1 MNHEY and CDR2 SVGAGI. CDR3 protein: CASSYQQGAYEQYF. CDR3 nucleotide sequence: TGTGCCAGCAGTTACCAACAGGGGGCGTACGAGCAGTACTTC.

The rearrangement links TRBV19 to TRBJ1-2; D is possibly TRBD1 (5 bases). This CDR3 is built from 13 residues. Trimming stripped 11 bases from V and 1 base from J, with 14 bases between. Per the germline V gene, CDR1 is LNHDA and CDR2 is SQIVND (reference sequence). CDR3 bases: TGTGCCGCTTCCCGGGGGTTTAACTATGGCTACACCTTC. Encoded protein: CAASRGFNYGYTF.

This chain joins TRBV9 and TRBJ1-2, with D perhaps TRBD1 (6 bases). The CDR3 spans 17 residues. Trimming removed 4 bases from V and 2 bases from J, with 21 bases in between. Germline V CDR1 and CDR2: SGDLS, YYNGEE. CDR3 bases: TGTGCCAGCAGCTCAGAATCCTACAGGGTCGGGAACTATGGCTACACCTTC. This sequence encodes CASSSESYRVGNYGYTF.

CDR3 DNA sequence: TGTGCCAGCTCACCCGGGACAGGGATCGGCTACACCTTC. Translated, it gives CASSPGTGIGYTF. The chain combines TRBV18 with TRBJ1-2; 9 positions match TRBD1. Looked up from germline, CDR1 is KGHSH and CDR2 is LQKENI. The CDR3 runs 13 residues. V lost 3 bases, J lost 8 bases, and 4 bases stayed unmatched.

This rearrangement joins TRBV5-8 to TRBJ2-1, with a possible D match to TRBD1 (5 bases). CDR1 is SGHTS, CDR2 YDEGEE, per germline. This CDR3 is 15 amino acids long. The V end was cut by 3 bases, the J end by 4 bases, with 14 bases between. The DNA for the CDR3 is TGTGCCAGCAGCTCGGTAGGGGCAGGATACAATGAGCAGTTCTTC. It codes for CASSSVGAGYNEQFF.

The chain combines TRBV14 with TRBJ2-7, with D possibly TRBD1 on 5 matching bases. The CDR3 consists of 12 residues. Germline assignment: CDR1 SGHDN and CDR2 FVKESK. With 4 bases removed from V and 4 bases from J, the gap between germline ends came to 8 bases. The DNA of the CDR3 is TGTGCCAGCAGCCCAGGGTCTTACGAGCAGTACTTC. Protein product: CASSPGSYEQYF.

This chain uses TRBV5-1 with TRBJ1-2, with 9 bases fitting TRBD1. The germline V gene has CDR1 SGHRS and CDR2 YFSETQ. The CDR3 contains 15 residues. With 4 bases clipped from V and 6 bases from J, the junction kept 10 bases outside the gene matches. CDR3 loop: CASSAGQGVSNGYTF. The CDR3 DNA is TGCGCCAGCAGCGCGGGACAGGGTGTTTCCAATGGCTACACCTTC.

Points on this clone: The same CDR3 also results from other DNA sequences found in this sample. The CDR3 region is CASSYSTGMNTEAFF. The CDR3 nucleotides are TGTGCCAGCAGTTACTCGACAGGGATGAACACTGAAGCTTTCTTT. The chain links TRBV6-5 to TRBJ1-1; TRBD1 matches 7 bases. CDR1 is MNHEY and CDR2 is SVGAGI in the germline V gene. J was trimmed by 0 bases and V by 0 bases; bases with no gene match: 1. This CDR3 contains 15 residues.

The V call is TRBV28, the J call TRBJ2-1; D perhaps matches TRBD2 (5 bases). With 1 base removed from V and 5 bases from J, the gap between germline ends came to 12 bases. CDR1 and CDR2 from the germline V gene are MDHEN and SYDVKM. The CDR3 has 15 residues. The CDR3 region has the DNA TGTGCCAGCAGTTTATCCCTAGCTGGCGACAATGAGCAGTTCTTC. It yields the protein CASSLSLAGDNEQFF.

The chain links TRBV24-1 to TRBJ2-7; D gene uncertain. The CDR3 runs 14 residues. Deletions cut 9 bases from V and 5 bases from J, with 19 bases between. Germline CDR1 KGHDR, CDR2 SFDVKD. The CDR3, as DNA: TGTGCCACCTATCTCTTTCTCCCTCCAGACGAGCAGTACTTC. Protein product: CATYLFLPPDEQYF.

The CDR3 DNA reads TGTGCCAGCAGCCGGGACTACCATCCAGATACGCAGTATTTT. Protein product: CASSRDYHPDTQYF. The V gene is TRBV7-3, the J gene TRBJ2-3; 7 nucleotides line up with TRBD2. There are 14 residues in the CDR3. V was clipped by 5 bases and J by 4 bases; unmatched bases: 6. Germline assignment: CDR1 SGHTA and CDR2 FQGTGA.

A word on this clone: This sample includes further DNA sequences coding for the same CDR3. The CDR3: CASSQDGGQYNEQFF. In DNA, the CDR3 is TGTGCCAGCAGCCAAGATGGCGGTCAATACAATGAGCAGTTCTTC. This chain joins TRBV3-1 (or the pseudogene TRBV3-2) and TRBJ2-1; D is uncertain. The V and J ends lost 0 bases and 4 bases respectively, with 10 bases between them. CDR1 and CDR2 (germline): LGHDT, YNNKEL (reference sequence). The CDR3 is made up of 15 amino acids.

V is TRBV2 and J is TRBJ2-2, with a possible D match to TRBD1 (6 bases). This CDR3 contains 15 residues. The V end lost 2 bases, the J end lost 7 bases, and 14 bases lay between the germline ends. Germline V CDR1 and CDR2: SNHLY, FYNNEI. The CDR3 DNA sequence: TGTGCCAGCAGTGAACAGGGGCCCTCGAACGGGGAGCTGTTTTTT. Amino acids: CASSEQGPSNGELFF.